This T cell receptor (beta chain) is from a study of blood T cells in healthy people across ages. General study findings and limits: A strong correlation was found between TCR beta diversity and the percentage of naive T cells. Unsorted PBMC material precluded a definitive naive versus antigen-experienced comparison.

Then a second PCR, running roughly 7 to 11 cycles, was carried out with a sample-barcoded 5' primer and a J-beta primer mix. Every sample produced at least 3 million CDR3-containing paired-end reads. Each CDR3 protein gets one entry after TCRdb re-called the 5' RACE reads with MiXCR. The sample lists 980,000 or so distinct CDR3 sequences; about 48% were seen once. The authors drew around 11 milliliters of peripheral blood from each donor. Trimming at V came to 4 bases and at J to 4 bases, leaving 5 bases not matched to a gene. This CDR3 contains 14 residues. The V gene's germline CDR1 is SGHNT and CDR2 YYREEE (reference sequence). A word on this clonotype: Its antigen remains unidentified.

This sequence joins TRBV5-4 and TRBJ2-1; 7 nucleotides line up with TRBD1. The origin of this receptor is a man younger than 40 in good health. The specimen sequenced was blood. The CDR3 loop is CASSPYRGYNEQFF. The CDR3 DNA reads as TGTGCCAGCAGCCCGTACAGGGGATACAATGAGCAGTTCTTC. Full variable domain (remainder filled in from reference TRBV5-4 and TRBJ2-1): ETGVTQSPTHLIKTRGQQVTLRCSSQSGHNTVSWYQQALGQGPQFIFQYYREEENGRGNFPPRFSGLQFPNYSSELNVNALELDDSALYLCASSPYRGYNEQFFGPGTRLTVL.